These 15 T cell receptor beta chains share one sample of origin, sequenced in a study of cytomegalovirus exposure and HLA in healthy donors. PCR employed 60 Vbeta and 13 Jbeta primers. Clones were read by immunoSEQ multiplex PCR, and TCRdb kept only the in-frame ones, dropping some. The repertoire holds more than 50,000 clones, about 69% seen once, with approximately 35% in the top ten. The sample consisted of PBMCs. The origin of the receptors is a man aged 40-49 years in good health and CMV-seropositive.

This clone has a single count. The chain links TRBV10-1 to TRBJ2-5; TRBD1 aligns across 7 bases. Germline loops: CDR1 WNHNN, CDR2 SYGVQD (reference sequence). V shed 6 bases, J shed 1 base, and the junction held 8 bases outside the gene matches. This CDR3 is 15 amino acids long. DNA for the CDR3: TGCGCCAGCAGCCGGACAGGAGGAGGCCAAGAGACCCAGTACTTC. Encoded protein: CASSRTGGGQETQYF.

The CDR3 DNA follows: TGTGCCAGCAGCCCAGCGGGGATCTTGAACACTGAAGCTTTCTTT. It encodes CASSPAGILNTEAFF. The chain recombines TRBV2 with TRBJ1-1; no clear D. The CDR3 spans 15 residues. V lost 6 bases and J 0 bases, leaving 14 bases between the germline ends. Germline assignment: CDR1 SNHLY and CDR2 FYNNEI. Full variable domain (outside the CDR3, taken from reference TRBV2 and TRBJ1-1): EPEVTQTPSHQVTQMGQEVILRCVPISNHLYFYWYRQILGQKVEFLVSFYNNEISEKSEIFDDQFSVERPDGSNFTLKIRSTKLEDSAMYFCASSPAGILNTEAFFGQGTRLTVV.

This clone came up once. The rearrangement links TRBV4-2 to TRBJ2-7; TRBD2 matches at 8 bases. Germline CDR1 is LGHNA and CDR2 is YNFKEQ. The CDR3 runs to 14 residues. The ends lost 0 bases at V and 5 bases at J; junction bases unmatched: 3. Here the CDR3 DNA reads TGTGCCAGCAGCCAAGATGGGACTAGGGACGAGCAGTACTTC. Its protein product is CASSQDGTRDEQYF.

The rearrangement joins TRBV6-5 to TRBJ1-1; D not certain. The germline V gene encodes CDR1 MNHEY and CDR2 SVGAGI. V was pared by 2 bases and J by 0 bases, with 13 bases between. CDR3 length equals 16 residues. The CDR3 loop reads CASSYLTRGLNTEAFF. The CDR3 region has the DNA TGTGCCAGCAGTTACCTTACGCGGGGATTGAACACTGAAGCTTTCTTT.

The rearrangement uses TRBV6-1 and TRBJ1-4; tentatively, D is TRBD1 (5 bases). CDR1 MNHNS and CDR2 SASEGT come from the germline V gene. Trimming took 10 bases from V and 3 from J, leaving 9 bases between them. CDR3 length equals 12 residues. The CDR3 loop is CATRAANEKLFF. DNA for the CDR3: TGTGCCACCAGGGCGGCTAATGAAAAACTGTTTTTT.

This chain connects TRBV5-4 to TRBJ2-1; 11 nucleotides match TRBD2. Trimming at V came to 0 bases and at J to 3 bases, leaving 5 bases not matched to a gene. Per germline, CDR1 SGHNT and CDR2 YYREEE (reference sequence). CDR3 length: 17 amino acids. The chain's CDR3 is CASSLEPSGGIYNEQFF. The CDR3 nucleotides are TGTGCCAGCAGCTTGGAGCCTAGCGGGGGGATCTACAATGAGCAGTTCTTC.

This chain connects TRBV5-6 to TRBJ2-3, with D possibly TRBD1 on 5 matching bases. Trimming pared 4 bases from V and 0 bases from J, leaving 12 bases between. The CDR3 is 15 amino acids. The germline V gene has CDR1 SGHDT and CDR2 YYEEEE. The CDR3 spells CASSVTVTSTDTQYF. The CDR3 nucleotides are TGTGCCAGCAGCGTGACAGTCACTAGCACAGATACGCAGTATTTT.

V usage is TRBV19 and J usage is TRBJ1-1, with TRBD1 matching 9 bases. Germline CDR1 reads LNHDA; CDR2 reads SQIVND (reference sequence). After removal of 3 bases from V and 0 bases from J, the junction contained 11 bases not matched to a gene. CDR3 length: 18 amino acids. CDR3 protein: CASSMGPGQGWLNTEAFF. Written as DNA, the CDR3 is TGTGCCAGTAGTATGGGACCGGGACAGGGCTGGTTGAACACTGAAGCTTTCTTT.

V gene TRBV10-3 combines with J gene TRBJ1-2; 7 bases are a match to TRBD1. Germline V gene sequence: CDR1 ENHRY, CDR2 SYGVKD. V gave up 9 bases and J gave up 6 bases; unmatched junction bases: 7. The length of the CDR3 is 12 residues. The CDR3 DNA is TGTGCCATTTACGGGACAGATCATGGCTACACCTTC. As protein: CAIYGTDHGYTF.

J is TRBJ1-5 and V is TRBV5-5; tentatively, D is TRBD1 (6 bases). V lost 2 bases and J 7 bases, leaving 10 bases between the germline ends. The germline V gene has CDR1 SGHKS and CDR2 YYEKEE (reference sequence). The CDR3 is 13 residues long. Here the CDR3 DNA reads TGTGCCAGCAGCTTAGGGGGAGGGCAGCCCCAGCATTTT. Protein: CASSLGGGQPQHF.

This clone was observed a handful of times. Here the CDR3 DNA reads TGTGCCAGCAGCTTCGGACTTCAGAACACTGAAGCTTTCTTT. Translated, it gives CASSFGLQNTEAFF. The chain joins TRBV5-6 to TRBJ1-1; D is unclear. This CDR3 has 14 amino acids. In germline, CDR1 is SGHDT, CDR2 YYEEEE. V gave up 2 bases and J gave up 1 base, with 9 bases separating them.

This sequence joins TRBV6-5 and TRBJ1-1, with D perhaps matching TRBD1 (5 bases). The CDR3 runs to 15 residues. Germline CDR1 is MNHEY and CDR2 is SVGAGI. Between the trimmed V and J ends, which lost 0 bases and 2 bases, there was a span of 10 bases. CDR3 residues: CASSYSTGLNTEAFF. The CDR3 DNA is TGTGCCAGCAGTTACTCAACGGGACTTAACACTGAAGCTTTCTTT.

The chain is built from TRBV5-4 and TRBJ2-7; 13 bases fit TRBD2. The V segment lost 3 bases and the J segment 7 bases; nucleotides outside the gene matches: 13. This CDR3 is 17 amino acids long. Germline V gene sequence: CDR1 SGHNT, CDR2 YYREEE (reference sequence). As DNA, the CDR3 is TGTGCCAGCAGCTCTCCGGGACTAGCGGGGCCGGGGGGGGAGCAGTACTTC. As protein: CASSSPGLAGPGGEQYF.

The V call is TRBV6-7, the J call TRBJ1-3; TRBD1 might be the D (5 bases). TRBV6-7 is placed among ORFs of uncertain function. The ends were cut back, 8 bases at V and 13 bases at J, with 12 bases in the middle. The CDR3 extends over 10 amino acids. In DNA form, the CDR3 reads TGTGCCAGCCGGGGGGAACAAATATATTTT. This gives the protein CASRGEQIYF.

The genes are TRBV5-4 and TRBJ2-7; D gene ambiguous. The ends were cut back, 5 bases at V and 5 bases at J, with 14 bases in the middle. In germline, CDR1 is SGHNT, CDR2 YYREEE (reference sequence). The CDR3 covers 13 residues. CDR3 protein: CASRPGGSNEQYF. The DNA for the CDR3 is TGTGCCAGCAGACCTGGCGGTTCCAACGAGCAGTACTTC.